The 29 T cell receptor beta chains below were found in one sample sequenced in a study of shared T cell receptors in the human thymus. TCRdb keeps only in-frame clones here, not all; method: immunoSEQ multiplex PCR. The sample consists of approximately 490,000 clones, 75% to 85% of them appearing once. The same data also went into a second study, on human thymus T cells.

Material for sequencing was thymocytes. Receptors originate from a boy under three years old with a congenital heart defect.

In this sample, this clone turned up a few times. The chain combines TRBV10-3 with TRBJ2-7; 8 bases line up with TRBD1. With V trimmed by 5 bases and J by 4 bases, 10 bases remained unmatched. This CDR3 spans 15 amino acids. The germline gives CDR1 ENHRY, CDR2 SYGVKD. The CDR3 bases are TGTGCCATCAGTCCGGTTGGGGACAGGAGTTACGAGCAGTACTTC. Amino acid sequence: CAISPVGDRSYEQYF.

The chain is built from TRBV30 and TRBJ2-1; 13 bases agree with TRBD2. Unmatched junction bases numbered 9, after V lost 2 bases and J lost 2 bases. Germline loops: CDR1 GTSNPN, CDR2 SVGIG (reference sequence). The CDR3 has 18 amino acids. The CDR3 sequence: CAWSITPTSGRPYNEQFF. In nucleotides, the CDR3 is TGTGCCTGGAGTATCACTCCGACTAGCGGGAGGCCCTACAATGAGCAGTTCTTC.

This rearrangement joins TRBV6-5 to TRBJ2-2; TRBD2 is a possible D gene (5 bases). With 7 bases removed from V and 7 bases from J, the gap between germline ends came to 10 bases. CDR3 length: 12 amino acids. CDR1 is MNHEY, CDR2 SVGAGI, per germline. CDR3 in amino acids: CASTTGIGELFF. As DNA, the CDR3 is TGTGCCAGCACTACCGGGATCGGGGAGCTGTTTTTT.

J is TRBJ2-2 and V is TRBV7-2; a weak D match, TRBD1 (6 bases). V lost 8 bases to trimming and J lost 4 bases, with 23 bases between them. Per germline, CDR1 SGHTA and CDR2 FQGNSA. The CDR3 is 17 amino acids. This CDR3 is CASRRGGPRRGTGELFF. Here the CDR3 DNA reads TGTGCCAGCCGACGAGGGGGTCCCAGACGGGGCACCGGGGAGCTGTTTTTT.

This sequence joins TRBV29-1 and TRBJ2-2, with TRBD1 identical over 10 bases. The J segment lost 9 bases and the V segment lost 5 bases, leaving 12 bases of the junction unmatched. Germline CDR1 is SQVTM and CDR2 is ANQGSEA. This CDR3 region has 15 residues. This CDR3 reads CSVRYSKTGGRELFF. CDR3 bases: TGCAGCGTTCGCTATTCCAAGACAGGGGGCCGGGAGCTGTTTTTT.

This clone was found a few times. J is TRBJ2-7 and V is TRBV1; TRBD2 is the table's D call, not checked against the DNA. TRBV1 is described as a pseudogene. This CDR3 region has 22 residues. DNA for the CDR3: TGCACCAGCAGCCAAGGGCGCTCCCCCGCTGACCTCGGCGGGAGTAGGTCCTACGAGCAGTACTTC. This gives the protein CTSSQGRSPADLGGSRSYEQYF.

CDR3 in amino acids: CASSLSQGSNYGYTF. DNA for the CDR3: TGTGCCAGCAGTTTATCCCAGGGTTCTAACTATGGCTACACCTTC. V gene TRBV27 combines with J gene TRBJ1-2; maybe TRBD1 (5 bases). CDR3 length: 15 amino acids. The ends were cut back, 0 bases at V and 0 bases at J, with 8 bases in the middle. CDR1 and CDR2 from the germline V gene are MNHEY and SMNVEV (reference sequence).

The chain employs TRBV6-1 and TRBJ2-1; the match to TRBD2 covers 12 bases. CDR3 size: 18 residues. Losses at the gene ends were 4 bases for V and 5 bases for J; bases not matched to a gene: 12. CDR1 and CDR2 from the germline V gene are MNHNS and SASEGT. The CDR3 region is CASSGNVGLAGKDNEQFF. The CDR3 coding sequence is TGTGCCAGCAGTGGAAACGTAGGACTAGCGGGAAAGGACAATGAGCAGTTCTTC.

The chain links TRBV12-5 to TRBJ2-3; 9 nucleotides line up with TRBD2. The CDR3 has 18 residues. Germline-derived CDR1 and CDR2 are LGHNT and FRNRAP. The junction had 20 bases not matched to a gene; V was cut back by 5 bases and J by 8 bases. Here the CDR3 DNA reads TGTGCTAGTGGTCCCTCCGGGGTTAGCGGGAGTCCAGCGGTTACGCAGTATTTT. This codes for CASGPSGVSGSPAVTQYF.

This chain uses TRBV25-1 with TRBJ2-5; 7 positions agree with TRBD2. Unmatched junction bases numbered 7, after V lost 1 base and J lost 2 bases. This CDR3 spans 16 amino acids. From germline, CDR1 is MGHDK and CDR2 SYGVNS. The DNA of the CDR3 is TGTGCCAGCAGTGAATCAGGCGGACTAGAGCAAGAGACCCAGTACTTC. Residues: CASSESGGLEQETQYF.

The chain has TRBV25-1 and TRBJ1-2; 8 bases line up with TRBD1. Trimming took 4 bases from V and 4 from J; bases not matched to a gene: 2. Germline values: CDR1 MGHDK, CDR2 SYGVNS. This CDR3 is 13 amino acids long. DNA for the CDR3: TGTGCCAGCAGTGGTGGGACAGGCTATGGCTACACCTTC. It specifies CASSGGTGYGYTF.

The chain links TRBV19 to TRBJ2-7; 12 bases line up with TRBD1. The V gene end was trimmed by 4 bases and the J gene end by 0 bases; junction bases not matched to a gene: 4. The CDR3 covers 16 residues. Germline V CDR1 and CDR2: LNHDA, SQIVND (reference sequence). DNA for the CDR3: TGTGCCAGTAGTAGGGGACAGGGGGCAGACTCCTACGAGCAGTACTTC. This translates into CASSRGQGADSYEQYF. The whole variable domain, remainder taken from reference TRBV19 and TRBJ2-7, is DGGITQSPKYLFRKEGQNVTLSCEQNLNHDAMYWYRQDPGQGLRLIYYSQIVNDFQKGDIAEGYSVSREKKESFPLTVTSAQKNPTAFYLCASSRGQGADSYEQYFGPGTRLTVT.

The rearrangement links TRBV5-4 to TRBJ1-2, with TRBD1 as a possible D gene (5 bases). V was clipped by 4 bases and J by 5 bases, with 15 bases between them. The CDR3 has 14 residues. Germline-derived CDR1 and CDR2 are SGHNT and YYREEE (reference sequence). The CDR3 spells CASSAPRQPYGYTF. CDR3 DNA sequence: TGTGCCAGCAGCGCCCCCAGACAGCCATATGGCTACACCTTC.

The CDR3 region has the DNA TGTGCCAGCAGCGCGGGACTAGGGGACGATGAGCAGTTCTTC. Its protein product is CASSAGLGDDEQFF. The chain has TRBV7-2 and TRBJ2-1; 8 nucleotides match TRBD2. The V gene end was trimmed by 5 bases and the J gene end by 8 bases; junction bases not matched to a gene: 8. Germline lookup yields CDR1 SGHTA and CDR2 FQGNSA. The CDR3 is 14 residues long.

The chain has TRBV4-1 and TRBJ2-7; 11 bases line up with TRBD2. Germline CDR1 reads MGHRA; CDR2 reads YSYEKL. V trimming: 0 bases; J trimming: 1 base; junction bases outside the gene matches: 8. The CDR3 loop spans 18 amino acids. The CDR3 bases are TGCGCCAGCAGCCAAGACGGCCCCGGGACTAGCGGATCCTACGAGCAGTACTTC. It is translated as CASSQDGPGTSGSYEQYF.

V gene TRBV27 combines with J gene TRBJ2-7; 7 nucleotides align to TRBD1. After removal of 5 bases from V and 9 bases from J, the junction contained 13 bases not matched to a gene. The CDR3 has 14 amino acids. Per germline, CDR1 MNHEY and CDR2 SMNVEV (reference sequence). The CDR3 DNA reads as TGTGCCAGCAGTCTCCCCGGGACAGCCCGACCGCAGTACTTC. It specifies CASSLPGTARPQYF.

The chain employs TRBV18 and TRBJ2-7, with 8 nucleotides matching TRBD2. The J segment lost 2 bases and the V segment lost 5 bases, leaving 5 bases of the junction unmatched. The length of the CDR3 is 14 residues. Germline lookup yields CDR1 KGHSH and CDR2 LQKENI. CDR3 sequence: CASSSFGRAYEQYF. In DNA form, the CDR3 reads TGTGCCAGCTCATCTTTCGGGAGGGCCTACGAGCAGTACTTC.

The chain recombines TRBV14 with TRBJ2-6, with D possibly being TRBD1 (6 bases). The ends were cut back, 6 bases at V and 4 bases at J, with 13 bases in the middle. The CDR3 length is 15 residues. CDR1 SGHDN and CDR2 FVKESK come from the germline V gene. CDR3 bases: TGTGCCAGCAGAAAGGGGGATTCGGGGGCCAACGTCCTGACTTTC. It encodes CASRKGDSGANVLTF.

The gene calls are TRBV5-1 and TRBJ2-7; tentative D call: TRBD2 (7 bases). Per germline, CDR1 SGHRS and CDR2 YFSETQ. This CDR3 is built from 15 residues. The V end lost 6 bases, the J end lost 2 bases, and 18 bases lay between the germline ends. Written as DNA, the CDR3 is TGCGCCAGCACCTCAGGGGAGGGTACCGCCTACGAGCAGTACTTC. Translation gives CASTSGEGTAYEQYF.

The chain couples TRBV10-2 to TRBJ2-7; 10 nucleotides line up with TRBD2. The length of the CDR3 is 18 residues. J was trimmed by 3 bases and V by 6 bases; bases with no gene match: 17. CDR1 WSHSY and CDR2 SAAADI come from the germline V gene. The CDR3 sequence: CASSPLPRGAGGYYEQYF. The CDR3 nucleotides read TGCGCCAGCAGCCCCCTACCTCGGGGAGCGGGAGGGTACTACGAGCAGTACTTC.

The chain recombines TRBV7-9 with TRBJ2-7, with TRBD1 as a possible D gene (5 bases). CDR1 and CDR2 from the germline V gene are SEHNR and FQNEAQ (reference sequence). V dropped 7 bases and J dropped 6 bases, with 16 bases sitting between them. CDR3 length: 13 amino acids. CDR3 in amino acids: CASTQGRGSEQYF. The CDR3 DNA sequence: TGTGCCAGCACCCAGGGAAGGGGAAGCGAGCAGTACTTC.

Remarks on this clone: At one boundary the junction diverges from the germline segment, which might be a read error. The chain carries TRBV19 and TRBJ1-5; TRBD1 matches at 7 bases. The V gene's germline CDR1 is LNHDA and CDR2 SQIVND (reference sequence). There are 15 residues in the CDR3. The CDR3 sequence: CASIIDRASNQPQHF. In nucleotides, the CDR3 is TGTGCCAGTATTATAGACAGGGCTAGCAATCAGCCCCAGCATTTT.

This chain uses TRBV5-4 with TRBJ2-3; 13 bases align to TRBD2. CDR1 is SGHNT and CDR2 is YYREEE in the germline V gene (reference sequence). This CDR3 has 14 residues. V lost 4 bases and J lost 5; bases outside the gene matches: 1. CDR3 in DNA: TGTGCCAGCAGCGGACTAGCGGGAGAAGATACGCAGTATTTT. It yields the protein CASSGLAGEDTQYF.

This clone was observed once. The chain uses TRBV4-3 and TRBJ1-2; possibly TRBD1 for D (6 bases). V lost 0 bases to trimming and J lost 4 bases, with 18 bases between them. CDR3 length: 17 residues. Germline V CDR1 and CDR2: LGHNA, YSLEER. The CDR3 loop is CASSQDLRGGTVYGYTF. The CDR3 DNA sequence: TGCGCCAGCAGCCAAGATCTCAGGGGCGGCACCGTCTATGGCTACACCTTC.

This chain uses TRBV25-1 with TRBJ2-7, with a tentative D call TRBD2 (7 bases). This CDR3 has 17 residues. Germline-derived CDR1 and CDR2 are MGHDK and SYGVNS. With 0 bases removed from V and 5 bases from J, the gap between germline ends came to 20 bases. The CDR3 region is CASSEYWGGRGIDEQYF. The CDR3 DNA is TGTGCCAGCAGTGAATATTGGGGGGGCAGGGGCATCGACGAGCAGTACTTC.

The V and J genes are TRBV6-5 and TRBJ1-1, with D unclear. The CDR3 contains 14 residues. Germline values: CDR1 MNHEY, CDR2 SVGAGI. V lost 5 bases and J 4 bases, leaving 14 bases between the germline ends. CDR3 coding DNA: TGTGCCAGCAGTAAATCTTTCCGGGGCACTGAAGCTTTCTTT. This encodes CASSKSFRGTEAFF.

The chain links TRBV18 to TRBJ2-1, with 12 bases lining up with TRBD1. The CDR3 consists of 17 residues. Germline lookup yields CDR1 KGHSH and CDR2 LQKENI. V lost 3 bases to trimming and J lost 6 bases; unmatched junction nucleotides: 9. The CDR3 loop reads CASSPLRDRGPGNEQFF. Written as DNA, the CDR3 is TGTGCCAGCTCACCGCTAAGGGACAGGGGGCCGGGCAATGAGCAGTTCTTC. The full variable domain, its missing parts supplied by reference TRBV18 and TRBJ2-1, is NAGVMQNPRHLVRRRGQEARLRCSPMKGHSHVYWYRQLPEEGLKFMVYLQKENIIDESGMPKERFSAEFPKEGPSILRIQQVVRGDSAAYFCASSPLRDRGPGNEQFFGPGTRLTVL.

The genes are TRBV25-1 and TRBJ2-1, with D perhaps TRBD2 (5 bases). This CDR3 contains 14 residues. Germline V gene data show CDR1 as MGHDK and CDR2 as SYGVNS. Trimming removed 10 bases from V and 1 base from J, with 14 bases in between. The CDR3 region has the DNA TGTGCCACCGGGAATCGTATGTCCTACAATGAGCAGTTCTTC. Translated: CATGNRMSYNEQFF.

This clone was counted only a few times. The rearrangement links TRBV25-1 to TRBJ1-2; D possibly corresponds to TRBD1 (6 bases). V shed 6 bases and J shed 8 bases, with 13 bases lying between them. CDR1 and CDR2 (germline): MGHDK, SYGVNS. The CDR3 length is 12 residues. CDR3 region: CASSRKGDGYTF. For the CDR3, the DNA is TGTGCCAGCAGCCGGAAGGGGGACGGCTACACCTTC.